This T cell receptor (beta chain) was sequenced during a study of blood T cell repertoires in COVID-19. Study summary: The samples span acute and convalescent COVID-19 from the United States, Italy and Spain. T cells, B-cell-depleted T cells, or PBMCs supplied cDNA or gDNA.

Original processing methods: Researchers report that nucleated cell counts were estimated from reference gene primer amplification. The method was immunoSEQ multiplex PCR; TCRdb's version includes in-frame clones alone and lacks a portion of them. V, J and clone size are those of that table, while D and trimming were read from the DNA. The profile shows some 100,000 clones, roughly 89% of them singletons. The material sequenced was peripheral blood. The receptor was derived from a woman in her 70s with acute or convalescent COVID-19.

The CDR3 bases are TGCGCCAGCCGGGGGAGCGGATCTACAGATACGCAGTATTTT. It specifies CASRGSGSTDTQYF. The chain couples TRBV5-1 to TRBJ2-3, with D perhaps matching TRBD2 (6 bases). The CDR3 spans 14 residues. Trimming removed 7 bases at V and 3 bases at J, with 15 bases between. CDR1 SGHRS and CDR2 YFSETQ come from the germline V gene.